This entry lists 12 T cell receptor beta chains sequenced from one sample in a study of PD-L1 blockade in urothelial cancer (dated by TCRdb to the late 2010s). Receptor libraries were prepared by the immunoSEQ multiplex PCR assay. TCRdb retrieved this table from immuneACCESS and kept in-frame rearrangements only. Not all clones are present; in checked studies, unresolved V genes account for under half, and no reason is known for the remainder. This sample holds about 20,000 clones; around 88% were observed only once. Roughly 3.7% of the sample lies in the top ten. The sequences come from PBMCs, collected around atezolizumab (anti-PD-L1) treatment. Receptors originate from a man aged 45-65 years with urothelial cancer.

The rearrangement uses TRBV5-1 and TRBJ2-6; 7 bases agree with TRBD2. The trim removed 4 bases at V and 0 bases at J, leaving 4 bases unmatched. The CDR3 is 16 amino acids. Germline loops: CDR1 SGHRS, CDR2 YFSETQ. CDR3 in amino acids: CASSPGGGSGANVLTF. DNA for the CDR3: TGCGCCAGCAGCCCTGGGGGGGGCTCTGGGGCCAACGTCCTGACTTTC.

This clone was seen a few times. V gene TRBV5-6 combines with J gene TRBJ1-2; D uncertain. V was shortened by 4 bases and J by 2 bases, with 15 bases between the two germline ends. The CDR3 is made up of 15 amino acids. The germline V gene encodes CDR1 SGHDT and CDR2 YYEEEE. The CDR3 nucleotides are TGTGCCAGCAGCCGCCCCGCGACGGGAAACTATGGCTACACCTTC. It translates to CASSRPATGNYGYTF.

This clone was recorded a few times. J is TRBJ2-7 and V is TRBV5-6, with 10 positions matching TRBD1. Trimming removed 4 bases from V and 1 base from J; junction bases left unmatched: 8. The CDR3 is 16 amino acids. The germline V gene encodes CDR1 SGHDT and CDR2 YYEEEE. The CDR3 DNA reads TGTGCCAGCAGCCCGGGACAGGGGTTTGGGTCCTACGAGCAGTACTTC. It encodes CASSPGQGFGSYEQYF.

The chain uses TRBV7-2 and TRBJ2-3; 14 bases are a match to TRBD2. Germline V lookup: CDR1 SGHTA, CDR2 FQGNSA. The CDR3 spans 19 residues. V was pared by 1 base and J by 4 bases, with 10 bases of the junction left unmatched. The CDR3 reads CASSLGGTSGGYPPDTQYF. The CDR3 DNA reads TGTGCCAGCAGCTTAGGAGGGACTAGCGGGGGATACCCCCCAGATACGCAGTATTTT.

The chain couples TRBV5-5 to TRBJ2-2; 10 bases are shared with TRBD1. The CDR3 is 15 amino acids. Unmatched junction bases numbered 3, after V lost 4 bases and J lost 3 bases. Germline-derived CDR1 and CDR2 are SGHKS and YYEKEE (reference sequence). CDR3 protein: CASSRQGADTGELFF. In nucleotides, the CDR3 is TGTGCCAGCAGCCGACAGGGGGCGGACACCGGGGAGCTGTTTTTT.

The gene calls are TRBV19 and TRBJ2-6; the D is unclear. In germline, CDR1 is LNHDA, CDR2 SQIVND (reference sequence). V was trimmed by 7 bases and J by 0 bases, leaving 13 bases between them. This CDR3 region has 16 residues. The CDR3 loop is CASNHYPSSGANVLTF. The CDR3 DNA sequence: TGTGCCAGTAATCACTACCCATCCTCTGGGGCCAACGTCCTGACTTTC.

The genes are TRBV7-9 and TRBJ2-1, with TRBD2 matching 9 bases. Trimming cost V 2 bases and J 1 base; bases outside gene matches: 3. Germline CDR1 is SEHNR and CDR2 is FQNEAQ (reference sequence). This CDR3 is 16 amino acids long. In DNA form, the CDR3 reads TGTGCCAGCAGCTTAACACTAGCGGGTTCCTACAATGAGCAGTTCTTC. This gives the protein CASSLTLAGSYNEQFF. Combining the CDR3 with reference TRBV7-9 and TRBJ2-1 gives the whole variable domain DTGVSQNPRHKITKRGQNVTFRCDPISEHNRLYWYRQTLGQGPEFLTYFQNEAQLEKSRLLSDRFSAERPKGSFSTLEIQRTEQGDSAMYLCASSLTLAGSYNEQFFGPGTRLTVL.

The chain joins TRBV18 to TRBJ2-7, with 9 bases lining up with TRBD1. CDR3 length: 15 residues. Per germline, CDR1 KGHSH and CDR2 LQKENI. With 2 bases clipped from V and 2 bases from J, the junction kept 4 bases outside the gene matches. CDR3 amino acids: CASSPFGTGPYEQYF. The CDR3 DNA is TGTGCCAGCTCACCATTCGGGACAGGGCCCTACGAGCAGTACTTC.

This clone is a singleton in its sample. The chain carries TRBV27 and TRBJ1-5, with 7 bases aligning to TRBD1. CDR3 length equals 17 residues. V dropped 4 bases and J dropped 0; count of bases not matched to a gene: 9. In germline, CDR1 is MNHEY, CDR2 SMNVEV (reference sequence). The CDR3 region is CASSSTQGPYSNQPQHF. The CDR3 nucleotides are TGTGCCAGCAGTTCTACACAGGGGCCTTATAGCAATCAGCCCCAGCATTTT.

The V call is TRBV5-1, the J call TRBJ2-3; TRBD2 might be the D (6 bases). The CDR3 totals 17 residues. Per germline, CDR1 SGHRS and CDR2 YFSETQ. Trimming pared 0 bases from V and 5 bases from J, leaving 19 bases between. The CDR3 region has the DNA TGCGCCAGCAGCTTGGCCGGGAGCCCTGGGGTACGAGATACGCAGTATTTT. Translated, it gives CASSLAGSPGVRDTQYF. The entire variable domain, with the rest obtained from reference TRBV5-1 and TRBJ2-3, is as follows: KAGVTQTPRYLIKTRGQQVTLSCSPISGHRSVSWYQQTPGQGLQFLFEYFSETQRNKGNFPGRFSGRQFSNSRSEMNVSTLELGDSALYLCASSLAGSPGVRDTQYFGPGTRLTVL.

The chain links TRBV5-1 to TRBJ1-1; TRBD1 agrees at 11 bases. The CDR3 runs to 15 residues. Germline-derived CDR1 and CDR2 are SGHRS and YFSETQ. The ends lost 0 bases at V and 8 bases at J; junction bases unmatched: 6. The CDR3 here is CASSLDGQGAMEAFF. Written as DNA, the CDR3 is TGCGCCAGCAGCTTGGACGGACAGGGGGCGATGGAAGCTTTCTTT.

The V call is TRBV7-8, the J call TRBJ2-1; TRBD1 matches 7 bases. CDR1 and CDR2 (germline): SGHVS, FQNEAQ. J gave up 9 bases and V 4 bases, and 30 bases lay outside the gene matches. The CDR3 is made up of 21 amino acids. The DNA of the CDR3 is TGTGCCAGCAGCTCGACCCTCCGGGACGGGACAGCCAAATGGATAGTCACTGAGCAGTTCTTC. The encoded protein is CASSSTLRDGTAKWIVTEQFF.